A selection of T cell receptor beta chains follows, all from one sample in a study of T cells in Graves' hyperthyroidism and ophthalmopathy. Each CDR3 protein is one row after TCRdb ran MiXCR on the multiplex PCR reads. The repertoire holds hundreds of thousands of distinct CDR3 sequences, with about 15% as singletons. The sample consisted of blood. These receptors were obtained from a woman in her 30s with Graves' hyperthyroidism that later progressed to Graves' ophthalmopathy. Each CDR3 is given with its conserved first and last residue. Fields, in order: J gene, D gene, clone size, V gene, CDR3 protein, CDR3 DNA. The D gene is left open where the match is weak. The size of a clone is reported for some rows only, either as once, few or many, or as a class for expanded clones.

j_gene: TRBJ1-6; d_gene: -; abundance: many; v_gene: TRBV11-3; CDR3aa: CASSWSQADSPLHF; CDR3nt: TGTGCCAGCAGCTGGTCCCAGGCGGATTCACCCCTCCACTTT
j_gene: TRBJ2-3; d_gene: TRBD2; abundance: -; v_gene: TRBV7-9; CDR3aa: CASSLAGAGAGGRDTQYF; CDR3nt: TGTGCCAGCAGCTTAGCGGGGGCAGGCGCGGGAGGGCGAGATACGCAGTATTTT
j_gene: TRBJ1-1; d_gene: -; abundance: -; v_gene: TRBV19; CDR3aa: CASISQAGDTEAFF; CDR3nt: TGTGCCAGTATTTCCCAGGCAGGCGACACTGAAGCTTTCTTT
j_gene: TRBJ2-7; d_gene: TRBD2; abundance: many; v_gene: TRBV20-1; CDR3aa: CSGTSGWTYEQYF; CDR3nt: TGCAGTGGGACTAGCGGGTGGACCTACGAGCAGTACTTC
j_gene: TRBJ1-4; d_gene: -; abundance: many; v_gene: TRBV29-1; CDR3aa: CSVGGNEKLFF; CDR3nt: TGCAGCGTTGGGGGGAATGAAAAACTGTTTTTT
j_gene: TRBJ2-7; d_gene: TRBD2; abundance: -; v_gene: TRBV7-2; CDR3aa: CASSLPSRTSGRDNEQYF; CDR3nt: TGTGCCAGCAGCTTACCTTCTAGGACTAGCGGGAGAGACAACGAGCAGTACTTC
j_gene: TRBJ1-5; d_gene: TRBD1; abundance: many; v_gene: TRBV5-6; CDR3aa: CASSSLRDRVNQPQHF; CDR3nt: TGTGCCAGCAGCTCCCTCCGGGACAGGGTCAATCAGCCCCAGCATTTT
j_gene: TRBJ1-1; d_gene: -; abundance: many; v_gene: TRBV29-1; CDR3aa: CSVVSGSWTEAFF; CDR3nt: TGCAGCGTTGTGTCGGGAAGTTGGACTGAAGCTTTCTTT
j_gene: TRBJ2-3; d_gene: -; abundance: -; v_gene: TRBV20-1; CDR3aa: CSARMHTPDTQYF; CDR3nt: TGCAGTGCTCGGATGCACACCCCAGATACGCAGTATTTT
j_gene: TRBJ1-1; d_gene: -; abundance: many; v_gene: TRBV28; CDR3aa: CASETVGTEAFF; CDR3nt: TGTGCCAGCGAAACAGTCGGAACTGAAGCTTTCTTT
j_gene: TRBJ1-4; d_gene: TRBD1; abundance: -; v_gene: TRBV19; CDR3aa: CASSTTGGTNEKLFF; CDR3nt: TGTGCCAGTAGTACTACAGGGGGAACTAATGAAAAACTGTTTTTT
j_gene: TRBJ2-2; d_gene: -; abundance: many; v_gene: TRBV11-2; CDR3aa: CASSLGGLAARGTGELFF; CDR3nt: TGTGCCAGCAGCCTAGGGGGGCTAGCGGCACGAGGGACCGGGGAGCTGTTTTTT
j_gene: TRBJ2-3; d_gene: -; abundance: -; v_gene: TRBV4-1; CDR3aa: CASSQPADTQYF; CDR3nt: TGCGCCAGCAGCCAACCCGCAGATACGCAGTATTTT
j_gene: TRBJ1-4; d_gene: -; abundance: many; v_gene: TRBV18; CDR3aa: CASSPPEGLREKLFF; CDR3nt: TGTGCCAGCTCACCACCGGAGGGTCTACGAGAAAAACTGTTTTTT
j_gene: TRBJ1-1; d_gene: TRBD1; abundance: few; v_gene: TRBV20-1; CDR3aa: CSARGPGTANTEAFF; CDR3nt: TGCAGTGCTAGAGGTCCGGGGACAGCTAACACTGAAGCTTTCTTT
j_gene: TRBJ1-2; d_gene: TRBD1; abundance: many; v_gene: TRBV20-1; CDR3aa: CSARDSGTGRNYGYTF; CDR3nt: TGCAGTGCTAGAGATTCCGGGACAGGGAGAAACTATGGCTACACCTTC
j_gene: TRBJ2-1; d_gene: -; abundance: few; v_gene: TRBV24-1; CDR3aa: CATSDLPGYSYNEQFF; CDR3nt: TGTGCCACCAGTGATTTACCCGGGTACTCCTACAATGAGCAGTTCTTC
j_gene: TRBJ2-7; d_gene: TRBD2; abundance: many; v_gene: TRBV25-1; CDR3aa: CASSVGAALAGGPDEQYF; CDR3nt: TGTGCCAGCAGTGTTGGGGCCGCCCTAGCGGGAGGACCAGACGAGCAGTACTTC
j_gene: TRBJ1-2; d_gene: TRBD1; abundance: many; v_gene: TRBV7-2; CDR3aa: CASSLAQDRGRRGYTF; CDR3nt: TGTGCCAGCAGCTTAGCGCAGGACAGGGGGCGTCGGGGCTACACCTTC
j_gene: TRBJ2-5; d_gene: -; abundance: -; v_gene: TRBV4-1; CDR3aa: CASSLNMGGQETQYF; CDR3nt: TGCGCCAGCAGCCTCAATATGGGGGGACAAGAGACCCAGTACTTC
j_gene: TRBJ1-2; d_gene: -; abundance: many; v_gene: TRBV19; CDR3aa: CASNAFYGYTF; CDR3nt: TGTGCCAGTAACGCCTTCTATGGCTACACCTTC
j_gene: TRBJ2-5; d_gene: -; abundance: few; v_gene: TRBV13; CDR3aa: CATNELGAGVETQYF; CDR3nt: TGTGCCACAAACGAACTGGGGGCGGGAGTAGAGACCCAGTACTTC
j_gene: TRBJ1-3; d_gene: -; abundance: few; v_gene: TRBV2; CDR3aa: CASSQLGLTGNTIYF; CDR3nt: TGCGCCAGCAGCCAACTGGGGTTAACCGGAAACACCATATATTTT
j_gene: TRBJ2-3; d_gene: -; abundance: few; v_gene: TRBV20-1; CDR3aa: CSARDRRESTDTQYF; CDR3nt: TGCAGTGCTAGGGACCGTCGGGAGAGTACAGATACGCAGTATTTT
j_gene: TRBJ2-7; d_gene: TRBD1; abundance: many; v_gene: TRBV12-3/TRBV12-4; CDR3aa: CASSYRQGAAVEQYF; CDR3nt: TGTGCCAGCAGTTATCGACAGGGGGCAGCGGTCGAGCAGTACTTC
j_gene: TRBJ2-7; d_gene: -; abundance: many; v_gene: TRBV27; CDR3aa: CASSGKRPNLERGEGREQYF; CDR3nt: TGTGCCAGCAGTGGTAAACGCCCCAACCTTGAGAGAGGTGAGGGGCGCGAGCAGTACTTC
j_gene: TRBJ2-7; d_gene: TRBD2; abundance: many; v_gene: TRBV7-9; CDR3aa: CASSRGTSGPYEQYF; CDR3nt: TGTGCCAGCAGCCGCGGGACTAGCGGGCCCTACGAGCAGTACTTC
j_gene: TRBJ2-5; d_gene: -; abundance: many; v_gene: TRBV20-1; CDR3aa: CSHAAFEETQYF; CDR3nt: TGCAGTCATGCAGCGTTCGAAGAGACCCAGTACTTC
j_gene: TRBJ2-7; d_gene: -; abundance: many; v_gene: TRBV7-9; CDR3aa: CASSIITYEQYF; CDR3nt: TGTGCCAGCAGTATTATTACCTACGAGCAGTACTTC
j_gene: TRBJ1-1; d_gene: -; abundance: few; v_gene: TRBV7-9; CDR3aa: CASSSRGTKNTEAFF; CDR3nt: TGTGCCAGCAGCTCCCGTGGGACAAAGAACACTGAAGCTTTCTTT
j_gene: TRBJ2-1; d_gene: -; abundance: many; v_gene: TRBV27; CDR3aa: CASSPRGGSGNEQFF; CDR3nt: TGTGCCAGCAGCCCCAGGGGGGGTTCTGGCAATGAGCAGTTCTTC
j_gene: TRBJ2-7; d_gene: TRBD2; abundance: many; v_gene: TRBV13; CDR3aa: CASSIRTSGRDEQYF; CDR3nt: TGTGCCAGCAGCATACGGACTAGCGGGAGGGACGAGCAGTACTTC
j_gene: TRBJ2-7; d_gene: -; abundance: many; v_gene: TRBV27; CDR3aa: CASSHGWADEQYF; CDR3nt: TGTGCCAGCAGCCACGGTTGGGCGGACGAGCAGTACTTC
j_gene: TRBJ2-1; d_gene: -; abundance: -; v_gene: TRBV6-1; CDR3aa: CASTSQGVYNEQFF; CDR3nt: TGTGCCAGCACGTCACAGGGCGTGTACAATGAGCAGTTCTTC
j_gene: TRBJ1-1; d_gene: TRBD1; abundance: -; v_gene: TRBV28; CDR3aa: CASSQMTGDLNTEAFF; CDR3nt: TGTGCCAGCAGCCAGATGACAGGGGACCTGAACACTGAAGCTTTCTTT
j_gene: TRBJ2-1; d_gene: -; abundance: -; v_gene: TRBV9; CDR3aa: CASSRQGAGVYNEQFF; CDR3nt: TGTGCCAGCAGCCGACAGGGAGCGGGAGTCTACAATGAGCAGTTCTTC
j_gene: TRBJ1-1; d_gene: -; abundance: many; v_gene: TRBV28; CDR3aa: CASSFRGANTEAFF; CDR3nt: TGTGCCAGCAGTTTCCGGGGAGCGAACACTGAAGCTTTCTTT
j_gene: TRBJ2-3; d_gene: -; abundance: -; v_gene: TRBV19; CDR3aa: CASSNSGRTDTQYF; CDR3nt: TGTGCCAGTAGTAACAGCGGGCGCACAGATACGCAGTATTTT
j_gene: TRBJ2-1; d_gene: TRBD2; abundance: many; v_gene: TRBV20-1; CDR3aa: CSARRTSGRNEQFF; CDR3nt: TGCAGTGCAAGGAGGACTAGCGGGAGGAATGAGCAGTTCTTC
j_gene: TRBJ2-1; d_gene: -; abundance: many; v_gene: TRBV19; CDR3aa: CASSINPFAAGHNEQFF; CDR3nt: TGTGCCAGTAGTATAAATCCCTTTGCTGCGGGGCACAATGAGCAGTTCTTC
j_gene: TRBJ2-5; d_gene: TRBD2; abundance: once; v_gene: TRBV2; CDR3aa: CASSSIAGAAYQETQYF; CDR3nt: TGTGCCAGCAGTTCCATAGCGGGAGCCGCGTACCAAGAGACCCAGTACTTC
j_gene: TRBJ2-1; d_gene: TRBD2; abundance: many; v_gene: TRBV20-1; CDR3aa: CSASQGSGRRLNEQFF; CDR3nt: TGCAGTGCAAGCCAGGGTAGCGGGAGACGTCTTAATGAGCAGTTCTTC
j_gene: TRBJ1-2; d_gene: TRBD1; abundance: many; v_gene: TRBV6-1; CDR3aa: CASMGQGWRGGYTF; CDR3nt: TGTGCCAGCATGGGACAGGGCTGGCGAGGAGGCTACACCTTC
j_gene: TRBJ1-3; d_gene: -; abundance: many; v_gene: TRBV19; CDR3aa: CASKQEYTIYF; CDR3nt: TGTGCCAGTAAGCAGGAATACACCATATATTTT
j_gene: TRBJ1-1; d_gene: -; abundance: few; v_gene: TRBV20-1; CDR3aa: CSASGTLNTEAFF; CDR3nt: TGCAGTGCCTCCGGGACATTGAACACTGAAGCTTTCTTT
j_gene: TRBJ2-7; d_gene: TRBD1; abundance: many; v_gene: TRBV10-3; CDR3aa: CAISKGQAAYEQYF; CDR3nt: TGTGCCATCAGTAAAGGACAGGCTGCCTACGAGCAGTACTTC